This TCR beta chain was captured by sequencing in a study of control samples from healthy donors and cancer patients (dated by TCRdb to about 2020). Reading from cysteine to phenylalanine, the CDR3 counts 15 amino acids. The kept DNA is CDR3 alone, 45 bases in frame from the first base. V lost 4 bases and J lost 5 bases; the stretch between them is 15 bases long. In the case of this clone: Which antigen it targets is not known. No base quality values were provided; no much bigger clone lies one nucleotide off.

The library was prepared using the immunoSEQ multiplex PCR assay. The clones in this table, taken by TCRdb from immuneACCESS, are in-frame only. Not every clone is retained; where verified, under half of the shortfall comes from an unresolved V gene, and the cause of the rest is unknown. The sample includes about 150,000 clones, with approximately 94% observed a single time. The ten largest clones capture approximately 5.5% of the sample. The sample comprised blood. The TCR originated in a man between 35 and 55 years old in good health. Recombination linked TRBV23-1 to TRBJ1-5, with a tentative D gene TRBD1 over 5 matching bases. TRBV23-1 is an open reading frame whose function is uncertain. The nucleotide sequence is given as TGCGCCAGCAGTCCCCCGGGGAGGGGATATCAGCCCCAGCATTTT. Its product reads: CASSPPGRGYQPQHF.